Sequencing of this T cell receptor (beta chain) was carried out in a study of blood T cell repertoires in COVID-19. Study in general: Spain, Italy and the United States supplied samples that represented acute and convalescent COVID-19. T cells, B-cell-depleted T cells, or PBMCs supplied cDNA or gDNA.

This clone was seen more than once but under ten times. The CDR3 sequence is 15 residues long. The germline V gene has CDR1 DFQATT and CDR2 SNEGSKA (reference sequence). Germline trimming cut 6 bases from V and 4 bases from J; bases unmatched to any gene: 9. Per the original data handling: Scientists estimated how many nucleated cells there were by amplifying reference gene primers. Method: immunoSEQ multiplex PCR; TCRdb's copy keeps in-frame clones and lacks some. The V and J calls and clone size were taken over from that table, and D and trimming were inferred from the DNA. The sample consists of just over 45,000 clones, over 70% of them appearing once.

The V gene is TRBV20-1, the J gene TRBJ2-3, with TRBD2 identical over 11 bases. The receptor was derived from a human donor in a cohort sampled during active COVID-19. The sample consisted of peripheral blood. CDR3 amino acids: CSASGLAGASDTQYF. The CDR3 nucleotides read TGCAGTGCCAGTGGACTAGCGGGCGCATCAGATACGCAGTATTTT.